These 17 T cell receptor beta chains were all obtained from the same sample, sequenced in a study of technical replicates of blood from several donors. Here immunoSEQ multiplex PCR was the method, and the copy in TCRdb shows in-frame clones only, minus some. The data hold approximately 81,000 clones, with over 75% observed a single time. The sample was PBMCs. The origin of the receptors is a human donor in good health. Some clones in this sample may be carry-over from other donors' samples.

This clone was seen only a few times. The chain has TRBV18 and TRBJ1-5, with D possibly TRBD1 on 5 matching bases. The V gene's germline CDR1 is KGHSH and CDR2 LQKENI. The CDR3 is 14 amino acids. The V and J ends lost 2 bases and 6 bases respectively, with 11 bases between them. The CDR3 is CASSPGDGGQPQHF. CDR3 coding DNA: TGTGCCAGCTCACCAGGGGACGGGGGTCAGCCCCAGCATTTT. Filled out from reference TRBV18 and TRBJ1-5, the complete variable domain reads NAGVMQNPRHLVRRRGQEARLRCSPMKGHSHVYWYRQLPEEGLKFMVYLQKENIIDESGMPKERFSAEFPKEGPSILRIQQVVRGDSAAYFCASSPGDGGQPQHFGDGTRLSIL.

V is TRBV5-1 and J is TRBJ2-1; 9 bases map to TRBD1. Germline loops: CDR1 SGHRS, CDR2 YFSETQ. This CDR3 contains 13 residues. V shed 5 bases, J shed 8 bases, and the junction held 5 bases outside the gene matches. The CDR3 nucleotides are TGCGCCAGCAGAACAGGGGGCCACCATGAGCAGTTCTTC. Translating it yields CASRTGGHHEQFF.

DNA for the CDR3: TGTGCCTGGAGTGTTTTGGGGGCTGGGACCGGGGAGCTGTTTTTT. Its protein product is CAWSVLGAGTGELFF. The rearrangement links TRBV30 to TRBJ2-2; D is possibly TRBD1 (6 bases). Trimming pared 0 bases from V and 5 bases from J, leaving 13 bases between. From germline, CDR1 is GTSNPN and CDR2 SVGIG (reference sequence). The CDR3 is 15 amino acids.

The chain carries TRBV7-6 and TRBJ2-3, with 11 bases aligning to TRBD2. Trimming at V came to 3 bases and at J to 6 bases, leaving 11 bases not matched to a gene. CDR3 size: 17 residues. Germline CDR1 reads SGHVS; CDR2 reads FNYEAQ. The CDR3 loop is CASSFSLSTSGVDTQYF. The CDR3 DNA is TGTGCCAGCAGCTTTAGCCTTTCGACTAGCGGGGTGGATACGCAGTATTTT.

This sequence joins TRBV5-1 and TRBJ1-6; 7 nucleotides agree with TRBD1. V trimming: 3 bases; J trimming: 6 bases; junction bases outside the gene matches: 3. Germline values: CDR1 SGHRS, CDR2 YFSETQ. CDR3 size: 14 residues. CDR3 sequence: CASSSGQTNSPLHF. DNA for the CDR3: TGCGCCAGCAGCTCGGGACAGACTAATTCACCCCTCCACTTT.

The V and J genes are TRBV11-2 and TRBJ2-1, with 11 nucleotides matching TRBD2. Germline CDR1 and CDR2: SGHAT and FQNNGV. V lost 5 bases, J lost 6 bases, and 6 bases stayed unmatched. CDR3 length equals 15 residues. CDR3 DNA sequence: TGTGCCAGCAGCATTAGCGGGGGGGCTAGCAATGAGCAGTTCTTC. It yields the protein CASSISGGASNEQFF.

Here the CDR3 reads CASSDGGKKFF. Here the CDR3 DNA reads TGTGCCAGCAGTGACGGGGGCAAAAAGTTCTTC. The chain has TRBV6-4 and TRBJ2-1; a possible D gene is TRBD1 (6 bases). The CDR3 has 11 amino acids. The V end lost 2 bases, the J end lost 14 bases, and 10 bases lay between the germline ends. The V gene's germline CDR1 is MRHNA and CDR2 SNTAGT.

This CDR3 reads CASSEGGADNEQFF. The CDR3 nucleotides read TGTGCCAGCTCTGAAGGGGGGGCTGACAATGAGCAGTTCTTC. The rearrangement joins TRBV18 to TRBJ2-1; tentative D call: TRBD2 (7 bases). There are 14 residues in the CDR3. V was trimmed by 6 bases and J by 5 bases, leaving 14 bases between them. The germline gives CDR1 KGHSH, CDR2 LQKENI. Filled out from reference TRBV18 and TRBJ2-1, the complete variable domain reads NAGVMQNPRHLVRRRGQEARLRCSPMKGHSHVYWYRQLPEEGLKFMVYLQKENIIDESGMPKERFSAEFPKEGPSILRIQQVVRGDSAAYFCASSEGGADNEQFFGPGTRLTVL.

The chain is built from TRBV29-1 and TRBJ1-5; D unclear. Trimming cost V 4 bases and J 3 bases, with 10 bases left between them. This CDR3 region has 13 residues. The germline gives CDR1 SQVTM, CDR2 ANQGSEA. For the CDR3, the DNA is TGCAGCGTTGGCGTGAAGCTCAATCAGCCCCAGCATTTT. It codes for CSVGVKLNQPQHF.

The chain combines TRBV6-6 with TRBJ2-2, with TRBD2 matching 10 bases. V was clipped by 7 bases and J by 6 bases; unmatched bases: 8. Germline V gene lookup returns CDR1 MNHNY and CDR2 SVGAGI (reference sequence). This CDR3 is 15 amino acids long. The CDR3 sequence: CASTQESGGAGELFF. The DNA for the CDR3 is TGTGCCAGCACCCAAGAGAGCGGGGGGGCCGGGGAGCTGTTTTTT.

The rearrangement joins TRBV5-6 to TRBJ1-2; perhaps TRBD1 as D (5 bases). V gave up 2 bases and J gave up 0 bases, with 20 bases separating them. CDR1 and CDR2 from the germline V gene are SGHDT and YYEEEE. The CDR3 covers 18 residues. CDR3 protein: CASSFLGIGGVTNYGYTF. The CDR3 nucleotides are TGTGCCAGCAGCTTTCTCGGTATCGGGGGAGTAACTAACTATGGCTACACCTTC.

In DNA, the CDR3 is TGTGCCAGCAGCTTGGGGACAGGAATTGACTCTGGGGCCAACGTCCTGACTTTC. It yields the protein CASSLGTGIDSGANVLTF. The chain is built from TRBV7-6 and TRBJ2-6, with 8 bases identical to TRBD1. The CDR3 consists of 18 residues. In germline, CDR1 is SGHVS, CDR2 FNYEAQ. The V segment lost 3 bases and the J segment 0 bases; nucleotides outside the gene matches: 7.

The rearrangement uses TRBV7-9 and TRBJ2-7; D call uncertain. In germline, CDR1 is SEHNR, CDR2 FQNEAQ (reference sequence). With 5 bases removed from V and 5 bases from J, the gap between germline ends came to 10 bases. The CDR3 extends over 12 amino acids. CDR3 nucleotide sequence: TGTGCCAGCAGCCGAGACTGGGACGAGCAGTACTTC. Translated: CASSRDWDEQYF.

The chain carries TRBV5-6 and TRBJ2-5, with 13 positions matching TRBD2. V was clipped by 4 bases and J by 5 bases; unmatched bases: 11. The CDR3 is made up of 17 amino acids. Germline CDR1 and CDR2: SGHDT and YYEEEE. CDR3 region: CASSATLAGGQAETQYF. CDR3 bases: TGTGCCAGCAGCGCTACACTAGCGGGAGGGCAGGCGGAGACCCAGTACTTC.

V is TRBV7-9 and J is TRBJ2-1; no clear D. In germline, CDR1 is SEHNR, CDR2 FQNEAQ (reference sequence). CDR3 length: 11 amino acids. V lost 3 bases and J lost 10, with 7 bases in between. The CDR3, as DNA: TGTGCCAGCAGCTTTGAGCGAGAGCAGTTCTTC. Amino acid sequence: CASSFEREQFF.

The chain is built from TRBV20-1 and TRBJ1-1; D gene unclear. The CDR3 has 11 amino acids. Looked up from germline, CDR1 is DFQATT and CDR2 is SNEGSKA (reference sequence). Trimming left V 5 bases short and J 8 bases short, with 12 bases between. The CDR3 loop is CSAHEQLEAFF. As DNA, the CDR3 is TGCAGTGCTCATGAACAGCTAGAAGCTTTCTTT.

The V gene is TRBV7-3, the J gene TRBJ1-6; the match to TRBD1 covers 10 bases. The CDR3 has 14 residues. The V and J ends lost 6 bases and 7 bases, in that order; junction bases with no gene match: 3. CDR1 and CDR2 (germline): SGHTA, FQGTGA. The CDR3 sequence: CASRLDRGNSPLHF. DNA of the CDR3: TGTGCCAGCAGACTGGACAGGGGGAATTCACCCCTCCACTTT.